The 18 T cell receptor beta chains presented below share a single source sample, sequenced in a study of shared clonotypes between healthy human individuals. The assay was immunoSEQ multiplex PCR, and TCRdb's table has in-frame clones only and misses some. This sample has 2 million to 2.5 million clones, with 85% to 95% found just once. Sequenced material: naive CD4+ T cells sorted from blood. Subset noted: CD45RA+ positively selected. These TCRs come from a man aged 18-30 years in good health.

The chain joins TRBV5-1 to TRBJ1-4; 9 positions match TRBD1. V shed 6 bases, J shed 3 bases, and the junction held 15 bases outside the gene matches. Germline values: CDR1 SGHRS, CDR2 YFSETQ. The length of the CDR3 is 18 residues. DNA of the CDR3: TGCGCCAGCATCCCTGGTCCCGGGACAGGGTCGGCTAATGAAAAACTGTTTTTT. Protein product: CASIPGPGTGSANEKLFF.

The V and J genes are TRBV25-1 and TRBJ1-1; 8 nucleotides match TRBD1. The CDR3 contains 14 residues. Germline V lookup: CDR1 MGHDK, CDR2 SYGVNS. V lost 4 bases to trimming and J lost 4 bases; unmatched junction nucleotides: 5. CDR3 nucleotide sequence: TGTGCCAGCAGTGGTTCGACAGGGGTCACTGAAGCTTTCTTT. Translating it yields CASSGSTGVTEAFF. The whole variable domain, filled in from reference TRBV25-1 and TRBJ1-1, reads EADIYQTPRYLVIGTGKKITLECSQTMGHDKMYWYQQDPGMELHLIHYSYGVNSTEKGDLSSESTVSRIRTEHFPLTLESARPSHTSQYLCASSGSTGVTEAFFGQGTRLTVV.

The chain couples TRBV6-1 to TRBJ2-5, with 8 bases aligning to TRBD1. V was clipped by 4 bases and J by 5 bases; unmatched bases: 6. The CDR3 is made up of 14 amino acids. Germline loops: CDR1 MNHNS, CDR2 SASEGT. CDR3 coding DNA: TGTGCCAGCAGTGTACCCAGGGGGCGCGAGACCCAGTACTTC. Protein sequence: CASSVPRGRETQYF.

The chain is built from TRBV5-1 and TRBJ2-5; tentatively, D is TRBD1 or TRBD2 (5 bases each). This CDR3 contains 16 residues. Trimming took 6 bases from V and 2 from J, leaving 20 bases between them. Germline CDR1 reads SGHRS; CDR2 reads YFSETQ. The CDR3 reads CASTFGQGPSQETQYF. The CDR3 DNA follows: TGCGCCAGCACTTTCGGGCAGGGACCTTCACAAGAGACCCAGTACTTC.

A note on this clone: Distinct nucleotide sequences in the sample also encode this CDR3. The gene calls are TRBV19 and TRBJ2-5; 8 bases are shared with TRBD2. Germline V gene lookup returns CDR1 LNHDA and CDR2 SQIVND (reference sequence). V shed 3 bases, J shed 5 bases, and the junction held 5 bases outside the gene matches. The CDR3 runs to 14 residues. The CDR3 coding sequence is TGTGCCAGTAGTATTGGACTAGCTGGGGAGACCCAGTACTTC. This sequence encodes CASSIGLAGETQYF.

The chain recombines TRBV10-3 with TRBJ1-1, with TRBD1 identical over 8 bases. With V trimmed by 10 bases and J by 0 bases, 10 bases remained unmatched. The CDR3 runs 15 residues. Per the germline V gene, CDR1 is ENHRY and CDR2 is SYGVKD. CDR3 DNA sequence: TGTGCCACCGACAGGGGCGAGGTGATGAACACTGAAGCTTTCTTT. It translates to CATDRGEVMNTEAFF.

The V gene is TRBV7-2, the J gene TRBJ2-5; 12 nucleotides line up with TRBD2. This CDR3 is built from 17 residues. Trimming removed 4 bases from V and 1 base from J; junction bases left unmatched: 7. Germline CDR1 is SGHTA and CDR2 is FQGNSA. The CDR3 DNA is TGTGCCAGCAGCTGGGCGCGGACTAGCGGGACCCAAGAGACCCAGTACTTC. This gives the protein CASSWARTSGTQETQYF.

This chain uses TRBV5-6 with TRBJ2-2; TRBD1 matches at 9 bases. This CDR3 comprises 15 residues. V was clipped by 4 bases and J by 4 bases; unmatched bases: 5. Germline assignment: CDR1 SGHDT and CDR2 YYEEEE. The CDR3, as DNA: TGTGCCAGCAGCGCGAGGACAGGGGTCACCGGGGAGCTGTTTTTT. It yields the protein CASSARTGVTGELFF.

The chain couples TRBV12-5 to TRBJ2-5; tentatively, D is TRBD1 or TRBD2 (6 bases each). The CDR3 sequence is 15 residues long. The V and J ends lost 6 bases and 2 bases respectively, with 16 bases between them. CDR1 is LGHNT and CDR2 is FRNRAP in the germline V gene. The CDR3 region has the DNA TGTGCTAGTGGAATCGGAGGAGGGGGACAAGAGACCCAGTACTTC. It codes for CASGIGGGGQETQYF.

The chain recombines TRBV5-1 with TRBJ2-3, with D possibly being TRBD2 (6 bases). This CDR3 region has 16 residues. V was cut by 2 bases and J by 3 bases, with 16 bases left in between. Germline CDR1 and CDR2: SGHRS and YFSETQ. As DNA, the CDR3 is TGCGCCAGCAGCTTTAGTGGGGCGGGATCGACAGATACGCAGTATTTT. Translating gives CASSFSGAGSTDTQYF.

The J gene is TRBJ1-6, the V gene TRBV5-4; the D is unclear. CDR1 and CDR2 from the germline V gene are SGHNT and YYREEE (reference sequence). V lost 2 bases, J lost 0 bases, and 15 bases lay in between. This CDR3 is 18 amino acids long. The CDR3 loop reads CASSFSSTRSSYNSPLHF. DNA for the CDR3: TGTGCCAGCAGCTTCAGTTCGACGAGGAGCTCCTATAATTCACCCCTCCACTTT. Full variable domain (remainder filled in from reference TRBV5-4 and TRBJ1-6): ETGVTQSPTHLIKTRGQQVTLRCSSQSGHNTVSWYQQALGQGPQFIFQYYREEENGRGNFPPRFSGLQFPNYSSELNVNALELDDSALYLCASSFSSTRSSYNSPLHFGNGTRLTVT.

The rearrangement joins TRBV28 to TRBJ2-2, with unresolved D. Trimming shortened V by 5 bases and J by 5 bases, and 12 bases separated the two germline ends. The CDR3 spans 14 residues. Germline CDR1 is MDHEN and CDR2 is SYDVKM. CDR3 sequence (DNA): TGTGCCAGCAGTCGGGTAAAAATGACCGGGGAGCTGTTTTTT. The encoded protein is CASSRVKMTGELFF. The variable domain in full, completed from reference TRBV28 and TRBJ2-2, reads DVKVTQSSRYLVKRTGEKVFLECVQDMDHENMFWYRQDPGLGLRLIYFSYDVKMKEKGDIPEGYSVSREKKERFSLILESASTNQTSMYLCASSRVKMTGELFFGEGSRLTVL.

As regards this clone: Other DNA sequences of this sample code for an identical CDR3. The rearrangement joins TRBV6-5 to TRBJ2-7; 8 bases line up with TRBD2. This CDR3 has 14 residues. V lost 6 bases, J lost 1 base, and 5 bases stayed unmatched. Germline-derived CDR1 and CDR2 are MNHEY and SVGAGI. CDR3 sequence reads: CASSRAGASYEQYF. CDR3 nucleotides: TGTGCCAGCAGCCGAGCGGGGGCGTCCTACGAGCAGTACTTC.

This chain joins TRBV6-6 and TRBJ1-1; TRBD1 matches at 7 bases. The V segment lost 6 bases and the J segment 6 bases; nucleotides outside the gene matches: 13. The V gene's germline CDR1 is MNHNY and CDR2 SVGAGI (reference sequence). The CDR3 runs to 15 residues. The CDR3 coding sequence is TGTGCCAGCAGCCCAGCCGAGACAGGGAGGGCTGAAGCTTTCTTT. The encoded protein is CASSPAETGRAEAFF.

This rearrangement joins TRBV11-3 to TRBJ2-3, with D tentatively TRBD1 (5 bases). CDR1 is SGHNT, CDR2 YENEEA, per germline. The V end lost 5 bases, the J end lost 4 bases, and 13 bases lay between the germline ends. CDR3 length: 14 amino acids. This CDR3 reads CASSPGRGPDTQYF. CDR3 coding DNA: TGTGCCAGCAGCCCCGGAAGGGGCCCAGATACGCAGTATTTT.

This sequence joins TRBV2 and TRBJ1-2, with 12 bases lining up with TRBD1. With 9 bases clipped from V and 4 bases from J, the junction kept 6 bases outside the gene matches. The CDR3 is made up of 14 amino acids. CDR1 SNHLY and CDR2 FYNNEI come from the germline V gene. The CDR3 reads CASTRDRGPYGYTF. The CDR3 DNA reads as TGTGCCAGTACCCGGGACAGGGGGCCCTATGGCTACACCTTC.

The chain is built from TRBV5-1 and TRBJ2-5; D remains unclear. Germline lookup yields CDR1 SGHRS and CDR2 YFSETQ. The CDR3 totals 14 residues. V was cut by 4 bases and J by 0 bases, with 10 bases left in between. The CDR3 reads CASSLTTNQETQYF. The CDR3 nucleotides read TGCGCCAGCAGCCTGACGACAAACCAAGAGACCCAGTACTTC.

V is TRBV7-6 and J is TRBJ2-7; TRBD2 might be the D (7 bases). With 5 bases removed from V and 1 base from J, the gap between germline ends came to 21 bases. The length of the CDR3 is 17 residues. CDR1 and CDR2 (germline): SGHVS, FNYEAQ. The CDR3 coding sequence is TGTGCCAGCAGCCCGAGGGGCGGGGGCCTATCATCCTACGAGCAGTACTTC. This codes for CASSPRGGGLSSYEQYF.